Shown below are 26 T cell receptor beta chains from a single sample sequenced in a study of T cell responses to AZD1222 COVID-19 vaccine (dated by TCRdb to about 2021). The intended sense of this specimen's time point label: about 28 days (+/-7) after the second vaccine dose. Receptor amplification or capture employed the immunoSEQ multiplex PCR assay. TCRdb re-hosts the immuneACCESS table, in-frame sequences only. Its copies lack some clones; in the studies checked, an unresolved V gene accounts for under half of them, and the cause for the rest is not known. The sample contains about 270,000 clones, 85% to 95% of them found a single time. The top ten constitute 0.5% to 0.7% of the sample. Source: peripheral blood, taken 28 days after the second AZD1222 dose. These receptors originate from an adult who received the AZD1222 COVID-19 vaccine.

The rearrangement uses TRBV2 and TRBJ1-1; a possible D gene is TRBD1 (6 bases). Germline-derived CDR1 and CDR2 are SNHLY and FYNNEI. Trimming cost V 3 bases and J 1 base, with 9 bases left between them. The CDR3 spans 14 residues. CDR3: CASSDRTANTEAFF. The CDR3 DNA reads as TGTGCCAGCAGTGATAGGACAGCGAACACTGAAGCTTTCTTT.

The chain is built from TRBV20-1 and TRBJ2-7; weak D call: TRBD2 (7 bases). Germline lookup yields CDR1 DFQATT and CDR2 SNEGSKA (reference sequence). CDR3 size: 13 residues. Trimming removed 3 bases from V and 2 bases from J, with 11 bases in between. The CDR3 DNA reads TGCAGTGCTAGTGGAGGGGGGGCCTACGAGCAGTACTTC. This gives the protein CSASGGGAYEQYF.

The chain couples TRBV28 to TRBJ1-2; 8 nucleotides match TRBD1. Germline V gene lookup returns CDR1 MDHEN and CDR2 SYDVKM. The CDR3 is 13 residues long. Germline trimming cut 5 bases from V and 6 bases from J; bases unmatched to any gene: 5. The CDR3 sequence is CASSNSGGNGYTF. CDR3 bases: TGTGCCAGCAGTAACTCAGGGGGCAATGGCTACACCTTC.

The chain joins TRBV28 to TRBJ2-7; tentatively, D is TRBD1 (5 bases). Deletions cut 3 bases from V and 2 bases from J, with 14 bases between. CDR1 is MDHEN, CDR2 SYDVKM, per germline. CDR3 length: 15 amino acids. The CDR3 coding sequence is TGTGCCAGCAGTTTCCCTTACAAGGGGACCTACGAGCAGTACTTC. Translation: CASSFPYKGTYEQYF. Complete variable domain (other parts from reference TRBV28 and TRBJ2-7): DVKVTQSSRYLVKRTGEKVFLECVQDMDHENMFWYRQDPGLGLRLIYFSYDVKMKEKGDIPEGYSVSREKKERFSLILESASTNQTSMYLCASSFPYKGTYEQYFGPGTRLTVT.

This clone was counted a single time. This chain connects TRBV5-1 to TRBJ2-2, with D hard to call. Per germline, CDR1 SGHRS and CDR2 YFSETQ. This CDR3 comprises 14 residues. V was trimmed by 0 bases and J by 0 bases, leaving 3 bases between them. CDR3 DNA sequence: TGCGCCAGCAGCTTGGAGCCGAACACCGGGGAGCTGTTTTTT. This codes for CASSLEPNTGELFF.

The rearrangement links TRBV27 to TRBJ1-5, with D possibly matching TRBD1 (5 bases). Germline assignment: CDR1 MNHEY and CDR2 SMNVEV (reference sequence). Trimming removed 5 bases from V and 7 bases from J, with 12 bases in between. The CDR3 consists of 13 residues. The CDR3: CASSGAGTQPQHF. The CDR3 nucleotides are TGTGCCAGCAGTGGAGCAGGGACCCAGCCCCAGCATTTT.

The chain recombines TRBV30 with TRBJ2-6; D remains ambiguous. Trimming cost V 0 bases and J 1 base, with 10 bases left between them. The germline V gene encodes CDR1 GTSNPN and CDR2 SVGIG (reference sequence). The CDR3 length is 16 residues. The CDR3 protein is CAWSVLSRSGANVLTF. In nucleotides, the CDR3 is TGTGCCTGGAGTGTACTTAGTAGGTCTGGGGCCAACGTCCTGACTTTC.

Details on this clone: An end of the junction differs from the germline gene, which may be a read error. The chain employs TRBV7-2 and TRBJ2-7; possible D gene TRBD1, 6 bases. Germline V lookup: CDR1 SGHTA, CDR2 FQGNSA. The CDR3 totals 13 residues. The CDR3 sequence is CASSLGTETSKNF. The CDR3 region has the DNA TGTGCCAGCAGCTTAGGGACAGAGACCAGCAAGAACTTC.

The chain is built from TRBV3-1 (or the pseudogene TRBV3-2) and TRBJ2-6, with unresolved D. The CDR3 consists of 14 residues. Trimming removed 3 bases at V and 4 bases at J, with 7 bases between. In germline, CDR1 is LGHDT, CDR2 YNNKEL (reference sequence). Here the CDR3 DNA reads TGTGCCAGCAGCCACCGAGAAGGGGCCAACGTCCTGACTTTC. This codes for CASSHREGANVLTF.

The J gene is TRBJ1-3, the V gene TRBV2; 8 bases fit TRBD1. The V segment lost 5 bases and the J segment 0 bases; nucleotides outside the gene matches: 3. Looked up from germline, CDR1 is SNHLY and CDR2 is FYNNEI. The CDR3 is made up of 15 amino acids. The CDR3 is CASSYTGGSGNTIYF. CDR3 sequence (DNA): TGTGCCAGCAGTTACACAGGGGGCTCTGGAAACACCATATATTTT.

CDR3 loop: CASSGDRAYGYTF. The CDR3 DNA sequence: TGTGCCAGCAGTGGGGACAGGGCCTATGGCTACACCTTC. The rearrangement links TRBV28 to TRBJ1-2; the match to TRBD1 covers 9 bases. In germline, CDR1 is MDHEN, CDR2 SYDVKM. This CDR3 region has 13 residues. V shed 5 bases, J shed 4 bases, and the junction held 2 bases outside the gene matches.

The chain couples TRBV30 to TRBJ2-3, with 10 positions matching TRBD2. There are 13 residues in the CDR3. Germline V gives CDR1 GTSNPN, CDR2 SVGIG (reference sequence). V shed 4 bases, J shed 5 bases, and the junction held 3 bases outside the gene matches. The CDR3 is CAWTSGSKDTQYF. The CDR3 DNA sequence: TGTGCCTGGACTAGCGGGAGTAAAGATACGCAGTATTTT.

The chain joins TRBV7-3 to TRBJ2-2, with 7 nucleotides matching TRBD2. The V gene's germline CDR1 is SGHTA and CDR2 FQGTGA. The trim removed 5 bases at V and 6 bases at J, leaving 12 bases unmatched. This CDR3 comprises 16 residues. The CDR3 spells CASSLEGLSSAGELFF. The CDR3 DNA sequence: TGTGCCAGCAGCCTGGAGGGACTATCCTCGGCCGGGGAGCTGTTTTTT.

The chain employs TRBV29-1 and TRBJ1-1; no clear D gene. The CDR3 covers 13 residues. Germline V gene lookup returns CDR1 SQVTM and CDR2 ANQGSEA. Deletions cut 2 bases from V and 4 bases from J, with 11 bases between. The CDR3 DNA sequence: TGCAGCGTTGAACAGGATTGGGGCACTGAAGCTTTCTTT. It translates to CSVEQDWGTEAFF.

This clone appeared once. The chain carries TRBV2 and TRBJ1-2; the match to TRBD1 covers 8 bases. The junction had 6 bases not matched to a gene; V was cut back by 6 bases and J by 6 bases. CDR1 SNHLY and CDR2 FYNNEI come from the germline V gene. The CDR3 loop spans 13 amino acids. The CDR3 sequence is CASSGQGGNGYTF. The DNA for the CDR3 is TGTGCCAGCAGCGGACAGGGCGGGAATGGCTACACCTTC.

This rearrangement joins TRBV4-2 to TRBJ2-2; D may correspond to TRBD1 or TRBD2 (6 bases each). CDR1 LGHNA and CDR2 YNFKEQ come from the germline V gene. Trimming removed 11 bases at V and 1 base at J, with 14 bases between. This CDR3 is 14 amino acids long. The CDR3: CAGGRDLNTGELFF. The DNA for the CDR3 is TGTGCCGGGGGGCGGGACCTGAACACCGGGGAGCTGTTTTTT.

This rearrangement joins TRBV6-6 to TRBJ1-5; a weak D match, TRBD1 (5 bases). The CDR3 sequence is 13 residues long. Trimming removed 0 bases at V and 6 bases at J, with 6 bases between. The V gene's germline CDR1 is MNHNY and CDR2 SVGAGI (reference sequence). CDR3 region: CASSYSTVQPQHF. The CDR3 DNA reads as TGTGCCAGCAGTTACTCGACAGTTCAGCCCCAGCATTTT.

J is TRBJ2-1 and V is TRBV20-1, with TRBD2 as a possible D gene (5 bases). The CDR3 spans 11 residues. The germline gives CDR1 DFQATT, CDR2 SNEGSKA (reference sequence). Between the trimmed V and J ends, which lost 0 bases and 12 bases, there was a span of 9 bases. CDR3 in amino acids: CSARDRGWQFF. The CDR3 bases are TGCAGTGCTAGAGACCGGGGTTGGCAGTTCTTC.

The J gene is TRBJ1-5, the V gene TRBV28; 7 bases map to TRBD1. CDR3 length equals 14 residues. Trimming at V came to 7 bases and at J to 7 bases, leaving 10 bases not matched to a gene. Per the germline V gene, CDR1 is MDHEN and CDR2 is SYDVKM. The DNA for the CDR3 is TGTGCCAGCAAGCGGACAGGCCGGGGGCAGCCCCAGCATTTT. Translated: CASKRTGRGQPQHF. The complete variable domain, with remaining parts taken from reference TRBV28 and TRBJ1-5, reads DVKVTQSSRYLVKRTGEKVFLECVQDMDHENMFWYRQDPGLGLRLIYFSYDVKMKEKGDIPEGYSVSREKKERFSLILESASTNQTSMYLCASKRTGRGQPQHFGDGTRLSIL.

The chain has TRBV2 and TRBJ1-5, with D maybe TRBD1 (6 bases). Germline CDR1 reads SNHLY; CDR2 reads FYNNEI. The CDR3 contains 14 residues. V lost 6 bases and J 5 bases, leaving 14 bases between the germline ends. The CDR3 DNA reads TGTGCCAGCAGCAGGGGACGGGGTGATCAGCCCCAGCATTTT. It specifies CASSRGRGDQPQHF. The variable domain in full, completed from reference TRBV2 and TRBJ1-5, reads EPEVTQTPSHQVTQMGQEVILRCVPISNHLYFYWYRQILGQKVEFLVSFYNNEISEKSEIFDDQFSVERPDGSNFTLKIRSTKLEDSAMYFCASSRGRGDQPQHFGDGTRLSIL.

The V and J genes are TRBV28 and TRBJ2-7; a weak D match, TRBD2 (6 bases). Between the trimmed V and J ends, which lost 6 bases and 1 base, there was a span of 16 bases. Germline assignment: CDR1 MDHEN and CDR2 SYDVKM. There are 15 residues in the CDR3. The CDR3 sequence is CASSSPSVSSYEQYF. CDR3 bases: TGTGCCAGCAGCTCCCCTAGCGTCTCATCCTACGAGCAGTACTTC.

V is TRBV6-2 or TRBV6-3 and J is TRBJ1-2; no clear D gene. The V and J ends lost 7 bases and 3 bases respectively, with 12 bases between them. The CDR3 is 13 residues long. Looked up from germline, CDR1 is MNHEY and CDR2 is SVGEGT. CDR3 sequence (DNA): TGTGCCAGCACCCCAGAGATCTACTATGGCTACACCTTC. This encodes CASTPEIYYGYTF.

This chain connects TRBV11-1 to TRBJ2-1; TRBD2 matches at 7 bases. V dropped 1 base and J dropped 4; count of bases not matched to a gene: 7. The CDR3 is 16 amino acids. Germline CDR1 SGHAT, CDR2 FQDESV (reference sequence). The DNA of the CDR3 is TGTGCCAGCAGCTTAGGAGCGGGGCCATCTTACAATGAGCAGTTCTTC. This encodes CASSLGAGPSYNEQFF.

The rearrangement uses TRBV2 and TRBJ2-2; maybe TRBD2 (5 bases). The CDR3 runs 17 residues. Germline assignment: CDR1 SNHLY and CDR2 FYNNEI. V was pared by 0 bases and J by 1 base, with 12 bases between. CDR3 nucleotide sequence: TGTGCCAGCAGTGAAGCGTCGGTCCGGGGGAACACCGGGGAGCTGTTTTTT. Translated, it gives CASSEASVRGNTGELFF.

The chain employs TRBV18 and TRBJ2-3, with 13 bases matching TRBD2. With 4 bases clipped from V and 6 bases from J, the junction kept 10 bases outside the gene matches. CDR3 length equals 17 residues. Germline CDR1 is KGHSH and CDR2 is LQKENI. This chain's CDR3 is CASSQGLAGTPRDTQYF. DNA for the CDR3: TGTGCCAGCTCACAGGGACTAGCGGGGACGCCAAGGGATACGCAGTATTTT.

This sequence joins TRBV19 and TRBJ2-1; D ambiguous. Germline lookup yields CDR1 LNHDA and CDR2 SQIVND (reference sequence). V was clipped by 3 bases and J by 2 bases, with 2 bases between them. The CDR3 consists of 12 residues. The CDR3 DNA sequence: TGTGCCAGTAGTATGGCCTACAATGAGCAGTTCTTC. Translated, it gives CASSMAYNEQFF.